A selection of T cell receptor beta chains follows, all from one sample in a study of T cell responses to AZD1222 COVID-19 vaccine. This table comes from immunoSEQ multiplex PCR, and its TCRdb copy is limited to in-frame clones, with some not included. This table holds under 200,000 clones, 90% found once. Sequenced material: peripheral blood, taken on day 0 of AZD1222 vaccination. These receptors originate from an adult in good health. The CDR3 runs from the conserved cysteine through the conserved F or W. Fields, in order: J gene, D gene, V gene, clone size, CDR3 DNA, CDR3 protein. D genes are given only for firm matches. Rows give clone size only sometimes, using once, few, many, or a class for an expanded clone.

j_gene: TRBJ1-1
d_gene: TRBD1
v_gene: TRBV19
abundance: NA
CDR3nt: TGTGCCAGTGGTCCAGGGGGCACTGAAGCTTTCTTT
CDR3aa: CASGPGGTEAFF

j_gene: TRBJ1-5
d_gene: NA
v_gene: TRBV7-2
abundance: NA
CDR3nt: TGTGCCAGCAGCTTTCCTGATCAGCCCCAGCATTTT
CDR3aa: CASSFPDQPQHF

j_gene: TRBJ1-1
d_gene: TRBD1
v_gene: TRBV29-1
abundance: NA
CDR3nt: TGCAGCGAGTCTAGACAGGGGAACACTGAAGCTTTCTTT
CDR3aa: CSESRQGNTEAFF

j_gene: TRBJ2-5
d_gene: NA
v_gene: TRBV7-6
abundance: NA
CDR3nt: TGTGCCAGCAGCTCAATACGGCAGGGGAGCGGGACCCAGTACTTC
CDR3aa: CASSSIRQGSGTQYF

j_gene: TRBJ1-3
d_gene: NA
v_gene: TRBV4-3
abundance: NA
CDR3nt: TGCGCCAGCAGCCAAGCGCAGGGTGGAGGAAACACCATATATTTT
CDR3aa: CASSQAQGGGNTIYF

j_gene: TRBJ1-3
d_gene: NA
v_gene: TRBV2
abundance: NA
CDR3nt: TGTGCCAGCAGTGACCCACAAGCCTCTGGAAACACCATATATTTT
CDR3aa: CASSDPQASGNTIYF

j_gene: TRBJ2-7
d_gene: NA
v_gene: TRBV6-5
abundance: NA
CDR3nt: TGTGCCACGGCAGGGGCCCCCTACGAGCAGTACTTC
CDR3aa: CATAGAPYEQYF

j_gene: TRBJ1-1
d_gene: NA
v_gene: TRBV6-4
abundance: once
CDR3nt: TGTGCCAGCAGTGACGGGGGGACTGAAGCTTTCTTT
CDR3aa: CASSDGGTEAFF

j_gene: TRBJ1-2
d_gene: NA
v_gene: TRBV5-4
abundance: NA
CDR3nt: TGTGCCAGCAGCTTGGCCGTTCAAGGATCCTATGGCTACACCTTC
CDR3aa: CASSLAVQGSYGYTF

j_gene: TRBJ2-1
d_gene: TRBD2
v_gene: TRBV7-9
abundance: NA
CDR3nt: TGTGCCAGCAGCACCTGGACTAGCGGGACATACAATGAGCAGTTCTTC
CDR3aa: CASSTWTSGTYNEQFF

j_gene: TRBJ1-1
d_gene: NA
v_gene: TRBV19
abundance: NA
CDR3nt: TGTGCCAGTAGTATAGTCGCAGGGGTGAACACTGAAGCTTTCTTT
CDR3aa: CASSIVAGVNTEAFF

j_gene: TRBJ1-1
d_gene: NA
v_gene: TRBV18
abundance: NA
CDR3nt: TGTGCCAGCTCACCATTGGACAGCACTGAAGCTTTCTTT
CDR3aa: CASSPLDSTEAFF

j_gene: TRBJ2-1
d_gene: NA
v_gene: TRBV7-8
abundance: once
CDR3nt: TGTGCCAGCAGCTTAGCGGGGAGGACTATCAATGAGCAGTTCTTC
CDR3aa: CASSLAGRTINEQFF

j_gene: TRBJ2-6
d_gene: TRBD2
v_gene: TRBV6-1
abundance: once
CDR3nt: TGTGCCAGCAGTGATCCCCCTTGGGGGGGTGCTACGCGGGGGGCCAACGTCCTGACTTTC
CDR3aa: CASSDPPWGGATRGANVLTF

j_gene: TRBJ2-1
d_gene: TRBD1
v_gene: TRBV7-9
abundance: NA
CDR3nt: TGTGCCAGCAGCTCAACCTGGACAGGAGGCAATGAGCAGTTCTTC
CDR3aa: CASSSTWTGGNEQFF

j_gene: TRBJ1-2
d_gene: NA
v_gene: TRBV18
abundance: few
CDR3nt: TGTGCCAGCTCACCCAGGGGATCCGCTAACTATGGCTACACCTTC
CDR3aa: CASSPRGSANYGYTF

j_gene: TRBJ1-4
d_gene: TRBD1
v_gene: TRBV18
abundance: NA
CDR3nt: TGCGCCAGCTCACCACCGACAGGGTGGCTGTTTTTT
CDR3aa: CASSPPTGWLFF

j_gene: TRBJ1-2
d_gene: NA
v_gene: TRBV28
abundance: NA
CDR3nt: TGTGCCAGCAGTTTACAGGGTCGGAACTATGGCTACACCTTC
CDR3aa: CASSLQGRNYGYTF

j_gene: TRBJ1-6
d_gene: TRBD1
v_gene: TRBV18
abundance: NA
CDR3nt: TGTGCCAGCTCACCACTCGAGACAGGGCTCAATTCACCCCTCCACTTT
CDR3aa: CASSPLETGLNSPLHF

j_gene: TRBJ1-6
d_gene: NA
v_gene: TRBV6-4
abundance: NA
CDR3nt: TGTGCCAGCATAGAAGGGTCCTATAATTCACCCCTCCACTTT
CDR3aa: CASIEGSYNSPLHF

j_gene: TRBJ1-4
d_gene: TRBD1
v_gene: TRBV5-1
abundance: NA
CDR3nt: TGCGCCAGCAGCTTAACAGGGGACGATGAAAAACTGTTTTTT
CDR3aa: CASSLTGDDEKLFF

j_gene: TRBJ1-1
d_gene: TRBD1
v_gene: TRBV29-1
abundance: NA
CDR3nt: TGCAGCGCCTGGGGGCAGGGGGGAAGAACTGAAGCTTTCTTT
CDR3aa: CSAWGQGGRTEAFF

j_gene: TRBJ1-3
d_gene: NA
v_gene: TRBV4-1
abundance: NA
CDR3nt: TGCGCCAGCAGCCAAGGCCGAGGTAGAGGTGGAAACACCATATATTTT
CDR3aa: CASSQGRGRGGNTIYF

j_gene: TRBJ1-1
d_gene: TRBD1
v_gene: TRBV11-3
abundance: NA
CDR3nt: TGTGCCAGCAGCTCCGGACAGGGTGGAACTGAAGCTTTCTTT
CDR3aa: CASSSGQGGTEAFF

j_gene: TRBJ1-1
d_gene: NA
v_gene: TRBV7-3
abundance: NA
CDR3nt: TGTGCCAGCAGCTTAAGTGGGCAGAGGACTGAAGCTTTCTTT
CDR3aa: CASSLSGQRTEAFF

j_gene: TRBJ1-5
d_gene: TRBD1
v_gene: TRBV7-2
abundance: NA
CDR3nt: TGTGCCAGCAGCCGCTCCTCTCCGGGACAGGGTTTTGCTGGGCCCCAGCATTTT
CDR3aa: CASSRSSPGQGFAGPQHF

j_gene: TRBJ2-2
d_gene: NA
v_gene: TRBV20-1
abundance: NA
CDR3nt: TGCAGTGCTAGTTCTTCGGCAGGCGGAGGCGGGGAGCTGTTTTTT
CDR3aa: CSASSSAGGGGELFF